The 31 T cell receptor beta chains presented below share a single source sample, sequenced in a study of vaccination and CD4 T cells after COVID-19. Sequenced with the Oncomine TCR Beta short-read assay was DNA taken from cultured CD4+ T cells. TCRdb recomputed calls from the PCR reads with MiXCR, one row per CDR3 protein. The sample lists some 14,000 distinct CDR3 sequences, more than 45% occurring once. Antigens for these TCRs are unknown. As for treatment: roughly ten-day PBMC culture with coronavirus spike peptide pools or control peptides (ViraFEST assay). The sample comprised CD4+ T cells from blood, cultured in vitro. Receptors originate from a human donor who had recovered from COVID-19.

The chain links TRBV11-2 to TRBJ2-3, with 10 bases identical to TRBD2. The length of the CDR3 is 17 residues. CDR1 SGHAT and CDR2 FQNNGV come from the germline V gene. Trimming at V came to 2 bases and at J to 3 bases, leaving 8 bases not matched to a gene. CDR3 region: CASSLFGASGSTDTQYF. Written as DNA, the CDR3 is TGTGCCAGCAGCTTATTTGGGGCTAGCGGGAGTACAGATACGCAGTATTTT.

In DNA form, the CDR3 reads TGTGCCAGCAGTTACTCCTCGGGACGCAGCACAGATACGCAGTATTTT. Protein product: CASSYSSGRSTDTQYF. The V gene is TRBV6-5, the J gene TRBJ2-3, with D possibly called TRBD1 or TRBD2 (5 bases each). The CDR3 consists of 16 residues. Germline assignment: CDR1 MNHEY and CDR2 SVGAGI. Trimming cost V 0 bases and J 0 bases, with 10 bases left between them.

The chain recombines TRBV19 with TRBJ2-7; the D gene is possibly TRBD2 (6 bases). The germline CDR1 and CDR2 sequences are LNHDA and SQIVND (reference sequence). V was clipped by 4 bases and J by 0 bases, with 10 bases between them. There are 14 residues in the CDR3. CDR3 region: CASSTRDFSYEQYF. The CDR3 DNA reads as TGTGCCAGTAGTACACGGGACTTCTCCTACGAGCAGTACTTC.

The CDR3 spells CSARKRGPYKNIQYF. In DNA form, the CDR3 reads TGCAGTGCTAGAAAGCGGGGGCCTTACAAAAACATTCAGTACTTC. V usage is TRBV20-1 and J usage is TRBJ2-4, with TRBD2 matching over 8 bases. After removal of 2 bases from V and 3 bases from J, the junction contained 6 bases not matched to a gene. This CDR3 comprises 15 residues. Per the germline V gene, CDR1 is DFQATT and CDR2 is SNEGSKA (reference sequence).

This rearrangement joins TRBV19 to TRBJ1-5; D is undetermined. CDR1 LNHDA and CDR2 SQIVND come from the germline V gene (reference sequence). CDR3 length equals 13 residues. The ends were cut back, 5 bases at V and 4 bases at J, with 9 bases in the middle. CDR3 nucleotide sequence: TGTGCCAGTAGTCCGAAGACTAATCAGCCCCAGCATTTT. As protein: CASSPKTNQPQHF.

The rearrangement uses TRBV27 and TRBJ1-2; 8 bases are shared with TRBD1. The CDR3 length is 16 residues. The junction had 17 bases not matched to a gene; V was cut back by 6 bases and J by 8 bases. Germline-derived CDR1 and CDR2 are MNHEY and SMNVEV (reference sequence). CDR3 amino acids: CASSFLGSPQGGGYTF. CDR3 bases: TGTGCCAGCAGCTTCTTAGGCTCACCACAGGGGGGAGGCTACACCTTC.

This chain links TRBV19 with TRBJ2-1; a weak D match, TRBD1 (5 bases). Germline CDR1 reads LNHDA; CDR2 reads SQIVND (reference sequence). V lost 3 bases, J lost 8 bases, and 17 bases lay in between. The CDR3 has 15 residues. DNA of the CDR3: TGTGCCAGTAGTATCTCTGGGGCTCTGGGCGATGAGCAGTTCTTC. This encodes CASSISGALGDEQFF.

The rearrangement uses TRBV7-9 and TRBJ2-2, with D possibly being TRBD1 (6 bases). CDR1 SEHNR and CDR2 FQNEAQ come from the germline V gene (reference sequence). The CDR3 contains 17 residues. With 1 base removed from V and 0 bases from J, the gap between germline ends came to 12 bases. As DNA, the CDR3 is TGTGCCAGCAGCTTAGGTTACGGGACACCGAACACCGGGGAGCTGTTTTTT. Translating gives CASSLGYGTPNTGELFF.

This clonotype was observed a handful of times. In nucleotides, the CDR3 is TGTGCCAGCAGCTTACTTGGACGGAGAGAGGTCGGCACTGAAGCTTTCTTT. Its translation: CASSLLGRREVGTEAFF. The V gene is TRBV7-8, the J gene TRBJ1-1; D not certain. V was pared by 2 bases and J by 4 bases, with 20 bases between. Germline CDR1 and CDR2: SGHVS and FQNEAQ. The CDR3 sequence is 17 residues long.

V gene TRBV12-3 or TRBV12-4 combines with J gene TRBJ2-3, with D perhaps TRBD2 (5 bases). V lost 6 bases, J lost 11 bases, and 21 bases lay in between. This CDR3 comprises 14 residues. CDR3 sequence: CASSTSGSGMGQYF. The CDR3 bases are TGTGCCAGCAGCACTTCGGGGAGCGGAATGGGGCAGTATTTT.

This clonotype has only a few counts. This chain connects TRBV20-1 to TRBJ1-4; a possible D gene is TRBD1 (6 bases). The germline CDR1 and CDR2 sequences are DFQATT and SNEGSKA (reference sequence). The V and J ends lost 5 bases and 8 bases respectively, with 15 bases between them. The CDR3 covers 13 residues. This chain's CDR3 is CSAQDRNAEKLFF. CDR3 coding DNA: TGCAGTGCTCAGGACAGAAATGCCGAAAAACTGTTTTTT.

This chain links TRBV7-8 with TRBJ1-5; tentative D call: TRBD1 (6 bases). Per germline, CDR1 SGHVS and CDR2 FQNEAQ. The V gene lost 1 base and the J gene lost 2 bases, with 9 bases spanning the gap. The CDR3 sequence is 15 residues long. CDR3 sequence: CASSLDRVGNQPQHF. In nucleotides, the CDR3 is TGTGCCAGCAGCTTAGACAGGGTAGGCAATCAGCCCCAGCATTTT.

The chain joins TRBV7-8 to TRBJ2-7, with D tentatively TRBD2 (5 bases). CDR3 length equals 14 residues. Per the germline V gene, CDR1 is SGHVS and CDR2 is FQNEAQ. Trimming shortened V by 2 bases and J by 0 bases, and 8 bases separated the two germline ends. Here the CDR3 reads CASSLPGSSYEQYF. In DNA, the CDR3 is TGTGCCAGCAGCTTACCGGGGAGCTCCTACGAGCAGTACTTC. The full variable domain, completed using reference TRBV7-8 and TRBJ2-7, is GAGVSQSPRYKVAKRGQDVALRCDPISGHVSLFWYQQALGQGPEFLTYFQNEAQLDKSGLPSDRFFAERPEGSVSTLKIQRTQQEDSAVYLCASSLPGSSYEQYFGPGTRLTVT.

V gene TRBV5-1 combines with J gene TRBJ2-1; TRBD1 might be the D (5 bases). CDR1 SGHRS and CDR2 YFSETQ come from the germline V gene. Trimming removed 0 bases from V and 7 bases from J, with 11 bases in between. This CDR3 spans 14 amino acids. The CDR3 nucleotides are TGCGCCAGCAGCTTGGCAGGGATGGGAAATGAGCAGTTCTTC. It specifies CASSLAGMGNEQFF.

This clonotype was seen a handful of times. This sequence joins TRBV28 and TRBJ1-2, with 9 bases lining up with TRBD1. Germline V lookup: CDR1 MDHEN, CDR2 SYDVKM. After removal of 5 bases from V and 8 bases from J, the junction contained 6 bases not matched to a gene. The CDR3 consists of 13 residues. Written as DNA, the CDR3 is TGTGCCAGCAGTGAACAGGGGGCTCGGGGCTACACCTTC. Protein product: CASSEQGARGYTF.

This sequence joins TRBV20-1 and TRBJ1-5; no definite D call. Trimming took 0 bases from V and 2 from J, leaving 20 bases between them. The CDR3 has 18 amino acids. Germline V gives CDR1 DFQATT, CDR2 SNEGSKA (reference sequence). CDR3 loop: CSARDEGIGGIGNQPQHF. CDR3 in DNA: TGCAGTGCTAGAGATGAGGGAATAGGAGGTATTGGCAATCAGCCCCAGCATTTT.

The genes are TRBV7-2 and TRBJ1-2, with D tentatively TRBD1 (6 bases). Germline CDR1 reads SGHTA; CDR2 reads FQGNSA. This CDR3 contains 13 residues. V lost 5 bases and J 2 bases, leaving 9 bases between the germline ends. This chain's CDR3 is CASSVDRNYGYTF. CDR3 DNA sequence: TGTGCCAGCAGCGTGGACAGAAACTATGGCTACACCTTC.

CDR3 DNA sequence: TGTGCCAGTAAGCCGGGACGGAATAACTATGGCTACACCTTC. This translates into CASKPGRNNYGYTF. V gene TRBV7-2 combines with J gene TRBJ1-2, with D perhaps TRBD1 (5 bases). V was clipped by 9 bases and J by 1 base, with 15 bases between them. Germline CDR1 SGHTA, CDR2 FQGNSA. The CDR3 is made up of 14 amino acids.

This clonotype was counted between two and nine times. V usage is TRBV2 and J usage is TRBJ2-2; 7 bases align to TRBD1. The V gene end was trimmed by 6 bases and the J gene end by 4 bases; junction bases not matched to a gene: 5. The germline CDR1 and CDR2 sequences are SNHLY and FYNNEI. The CDR3 is 14 residues long. The CDR3 reads CASRGKGATGELFF. The CDR3 DNA sequence: TGTGCCAGCAGGGGGAAGGGGGCCACCGGGGAGCTGTTTTTT.

This clonotype was seen a handful of times. The J gene is TRBJ1-6, the V gene TRBV20-1; D is unclear. CDR1 and CDR2 (germline): DFQATT, SNEGSKA (reference sequence). V was pared by 6 bases and J by 0 bases, with 15 bases between. The CDR3 spans 16 residues. This CDR3 is CSATALPSSYNSPLHF. CDR3 sequence (DNA): TGCAGTGCAACGGCCCTCCCGAGCTCCTATAATTCACCCCTCCACTTT.

The chain has TRBV20-1 and TRBJ2-1; TRBD2 aligns across 9 bases. The CDR3 is made up of 23 amino acids. With 0 bases clipped from V and 8 bases from J, the junction kept 32 bases outside the gene matches. Looked up from germline, CDR1 is DFQATT and CDR2 is SNEGSKA (reference sequence). The CDR3 sequence is CSARDRRMWGGRGRDAGADEQFF. CDR3 DNA sequence: TGCAGTGCTAGAGATCGGCGGATGTGGGGCGGGAGGGGCCGGGACGCAGGGGCCGATGAGCAGTTCTTC.

This clonotype has a single count. The rearrangement uses TRBV28 and TRBJ1-3; D possibly corresponds to TRBD1 (5 bases). CDR3 size: 15 residues. CDR1 is MDHEN, CDR2 SYDVKM, per germline. V lost 7 bases and J lost 4, with 17 bases in between. The CDR3 DNA is TGTGCCAGCATCCCAAACCGGGACTTAGGAAACACCATATATTTT. Protein: CASIPNRDLGNTIYF.

This clonotype appeared once. J is TRBJ1-2 and V is TRBV5-6; D remains ambiguous. The CDR3 is 16 residues long. Trimming shortened V by 3 bases and J by 0 bases, and 15 bases separated the two germline ends. CDR1 and CDR2 from the germline V gene are SGHDT and YYEEEE. In DNA form, the CDR3 reads TGTGCCAGCAGCTCCCTTATGGAAATAGCTAACTATGGCTACACCTTC. Translation gives CASSSLMEIANYGYTF.

The CDR3 DNA reads TGTGCCAGCAGACCCAGTAGGTATAGCAATCAGCCCCAGCATTTT. Its translation is CASRPSRYSNQPQHF. The chain has TRBV28 and TRBJ1-5; D not certain. This CDR3 is 15 amino acids long. V was shortened by 6 bases and J by 0 bases, with 12 bases between the two germline ends. Per germline, CDR1 MDHEN and CDR2 SYDVKM.

In its sample, this clonotype was seen a few times. This chain joins TRBV6-5 and TRBJ1-2, with 12 bases fitting TRBD1. J lost 2 bases, V lost 2 bases, and 3 bases had no gene match. CDR3 size: 16 residues. Germline V gene lookup returns CDR1 MNHEY and CDR2 SVGAGI. In nucleotides, the CDR3 is TGTGCCAGCAGTTACGTGGGACAGGGGGCGAACTATGGCTACACCTTC. Translation: CASSYVGQGANYGYTF.

The table lists this clonotype with a few counts. The chain recombines TRBV6-4 with TRBJ1-2; TRBD1 matches 7 bases. Unmatched junction bases numbered 7, after V lost 0 bases and J lost 6 bases. CDR3 length equals 15 residues. Germline V CDR1 and CDR2: MRHNA, SNTAGT. The CDR3 DNA is TGTGCCAGCAGTGACTCCACAGGGGACAACGATGGCTACACCTTC. Translated, it gives CASSDSTGDNDGYTF.

The chain couples TRBV24-1 to TRBJ1-1; 9 bases map to TRBD1. Germline V gives CDR1 KGHDR, CDR2 SFDVKD. Trimming removed 4 bases from V and 0 bases from J; junction bases left unmatched: 8. CDR3 length: 17 residues. CDR3 protein: CATSDSRQGGMNTEAFF. The CDR3 nucleotides are TGTGCCACCAGTGACTCCAGACAGGGGGGAATGAACACTGAAGCTTTCTTT.

This clonotype came up a few times. The rearrangement uses TRBV7-8 and TRBJ1-3, with D uncertain. The germline gives CDR1 SGHVS, CDR2 FQNEAQ. The CDR3 runs to 14 residues. Between the trimmed V and J ends, which lost 5 bases and 1 base, there was a span of 9 bases. CDR3 sequence reads: CASSPDRSGNTIYF. CDR3 coding DNA: TGTGCCAGCAGCCCGGATCGTTCTGGAAACACCATATATTTT.

This clonotype was detected once. This chain uses TRBV7-2 with TRBJ1-2, with 7 positions matching TRBD1. The CDR3 has 14 residues. V was pared by 6 bases and J by 0 bases, with 4 bases of the junction left unmatched. Germline-derived CDR1 and CDR2 are SGHTA and FQGNSA. The CDR3, as DNA: TGTGCCAGCAGTTTTGGGACAGCTAACTATGGCTACACCTTC. This codes for CASSFGTANYGYTF.

Regarding this clonotype: Its ends do not fully match the called genes, so a read error is possible. This chain connects TRBV2 to TRBJ2-2; perhaps TRBD1 as D (5 bases). CDR3 size: 16 residues. Germline V gives CDR1 SNHLY, CDR2 FYNNEI. CDR3 sequence reads: CASREGVAGNTGELFF. CDR3 DNA: TGTGCCAGCAGAGAAGGGGTCGCTGGGAACACCGGGGAGCTGTTTTTT.

V and J are TRBV27 and TRBJ2-7; possibly TRBD1 or TRBD2 for D (5 bases each). Germline-derived CDR1 and CDR2 are MNHEY and SMNVEV (reference sequence). Trimming removed 4 bases from V and 3 bases from J, with 13 bases in between. There are 14 residues in the CDR3. In nucleotides, the CDR3 is TGTGCCAGCAGTTCGGGACGGATCGTCTACGAGCAGTACTTC. Encoded protein: CASSSGRIVYEQYF.